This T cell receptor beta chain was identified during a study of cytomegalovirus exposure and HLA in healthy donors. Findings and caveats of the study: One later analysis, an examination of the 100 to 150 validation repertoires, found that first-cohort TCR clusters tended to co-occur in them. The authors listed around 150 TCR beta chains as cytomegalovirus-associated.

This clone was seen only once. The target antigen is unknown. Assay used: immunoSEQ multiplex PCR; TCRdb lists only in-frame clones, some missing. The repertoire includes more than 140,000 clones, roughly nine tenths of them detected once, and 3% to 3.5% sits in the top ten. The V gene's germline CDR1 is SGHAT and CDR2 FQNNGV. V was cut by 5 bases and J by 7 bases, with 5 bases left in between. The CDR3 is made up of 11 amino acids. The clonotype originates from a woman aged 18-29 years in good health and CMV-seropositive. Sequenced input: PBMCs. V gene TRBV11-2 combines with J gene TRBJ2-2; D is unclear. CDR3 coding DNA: TGTGCCAGCAGCAAGCTCGGGGAGCTGTTTTTT. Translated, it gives CASSKLGELFF. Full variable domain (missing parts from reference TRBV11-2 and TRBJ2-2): EAGVAQSPRYKIIEKRQSVAFWCNPISGHATLYWYQQILGQGPKLLIQFQNNGVVDDSQLPKDRFSAERLKGVDSTLKIQPAKLEDSAVYLCASSKLGELFFGEGSRLTVL.